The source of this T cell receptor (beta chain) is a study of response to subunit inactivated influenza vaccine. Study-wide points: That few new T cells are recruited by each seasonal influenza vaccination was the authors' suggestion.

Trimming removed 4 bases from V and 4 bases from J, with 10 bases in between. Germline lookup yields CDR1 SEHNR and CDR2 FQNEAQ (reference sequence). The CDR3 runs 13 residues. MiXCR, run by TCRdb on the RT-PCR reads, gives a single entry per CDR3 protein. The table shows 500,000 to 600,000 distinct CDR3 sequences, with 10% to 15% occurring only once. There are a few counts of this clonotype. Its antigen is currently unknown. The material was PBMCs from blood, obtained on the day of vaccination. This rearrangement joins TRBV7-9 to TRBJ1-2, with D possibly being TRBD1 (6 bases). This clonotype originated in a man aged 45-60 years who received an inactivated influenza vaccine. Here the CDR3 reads CASSYQGIYGYTF. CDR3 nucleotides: TGTGCCAGCAGCTACCAGGGGATCTATGGCTACACCTTC. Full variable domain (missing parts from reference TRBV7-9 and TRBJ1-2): DTGVSQNPRHKITKRGQNVTFRCDPISEHNRLYWYRQTLGQGPEFLTYFQNEAQLEKSRLLSDRFSAERPKGSFSTLEIQRTEQGDSAMYLCASSYQGIYGYTFGSGTRLTVV.